The clone carrying this T cell receptor (beta chain) came up once. The cohort comprised adults aged roughly 18 to 95 years residing in approximately 25 US areas. The table came from immunoSEQ multiplex PCR; TCRdb's copy has only in-frame clones and leaves some out. The repertoire holds some 530,000 clones, with approximately 91% as singletons. The CDR3 is made up of 15 amino acids. The V segment lost 5 bases and the J segment 5 bases; nucleotides outside the gene matches: 6. CDR1 SNHLY and CDR2 FYNNEI come from the germline V gene. The source of the sample is a study of blood T cell repertoires in COVID-19. Turning to the study itself: Acute and convalescent COVID-19 samples came from the United States, Italy and Spain. From T cells, B-cell-depleted T cells, or PBMCs came the material, which was cDNA or gDNA.

Sequences were obtained from PBMCs or T cells enriched from blood (not recorded which). The TCR comes from a woman in her sixties who had recovered from COVID-19. This chain connects TRBV2 to TRBJ1-6; 7 bases are shared with TRBD1. The CDR3 coding sequence is TGTGCCAGCAGTAAGACAGGGTACAATAATTCACCCCTCCACTTT. Translation: CASSKTGYNNSPLHF.